These 23 T cell receptor beta chains were sequenced from one sample in a study of regulatory T cells in long-lasting Graves disease. As for time point: newly diagnosed GD, antithyroid drugs for less than 3 months. PBMC RNA served as the TCR library source. Arm-PCR of CDR3 regions and iRepertoire HTBI primers were the basis on which TCR beta libraries were built. TCRdb reanalysed the multiplex PCR reads using MiXCR and keeps one entry per CDR3 protein. This sample has about 420,000 distinct CDR3 sequences, with roughly 17% found just once. The same data also went into a second study, on T cells in Graves' hyperthyroidism and ophthalmopathy.

The sample consisted of peripheral blood mononuclear cells (PBMCs), taken at new diagnosis, from a patient treated with antithyroid drugs. These receptors originate from a woman under 30 with Graves disease.

The rearrangement uses TRBV7-3 and TRBJ2-4; D may match TRBD1 or TRBD2 (5 bases each). V lost 2 bases and J 2 bases, leaving 7 bases between the germline ends. The CDR3 length is 14 residues. Germline lookup yields CDR1 SGHTA and CDR2 FQGTGA. This CDR3 is CASSLVGPKNIQYF. The CDR3 coding sequence is TGTGCCAGCAGCTTAGTGGGACCCAAAAACATTCAGTACTTC. Based on the CDR3 plus reference TRBV7-3 and TRBJ2-4, the full variable domain is GAGVSQTPSNKVTEKGKYVELRCDPISGHTALYWYRQSLGQGPEFLIYFQGTGAADDSGLPNDRFFAVRPEGSVSTLKIQRTERGDSAVYLCASSLVGPKNIQYFGAGTRLSVL.

In its sample, this clonotype was seen many times. The rearrangement joins TRBV11-3 to TRBJ2-2; 9 bases align to TRBD2. The trim removed 6 bases at V and 5 bases at J, leaving 4 bases unmatched. This CDR3 is built from 14 residues. Per germline, CDR1 SGHNT and CDR2 YENEEA. The CDR3, as DNA: TGTGCCAGCAGTCTAGCGGGGCCTACCGGGGAGCTGTTTTTT. This translates into CASSLAGPTGELFF.

This clonotype turned up a few times. The rearrangement joins TRBV5-1 to TRBJ1-3; possibly TRBD1 for D (5 bases). Deletions cut 3 bases from V and 0 bases from J, with 31 bases between. CDR3 length equals 22 residues. Germline CDR1 and CDR2: SGHRS and YFSETQ. The CDR3 DNA follows: TGCGCCAGCAGCTACTCCTTTCTTTCAGGGTTGCCCCAGCGGGACTCTGGAAACACCATATATTTT. It encodes CASSYSFLSGLPQRDSGNTIYF.

This clonotype was observed a few times. The genes are TRBV15 and TRBJ1-2; the match to TRBD1 covers 11 bases. Trimming cost V 1 base and J 6 bases; bases outside gene matches: 1. The CDR3 loop spans 14 amino acids. CDR1 and CDR2 (germline): LNHNV, YYDKDF (reference sequence). CDR3 coding DNA: TGTGCCACCAGCAGAGGGGACAGGGGGGATGGCTACACCTTC. Translating gives CATSRGDRGDGYTF.

Only a few counts were recorded for this clonotype. The V gene is TRBV7-9, the J gene TRBJ2-1; 9 bases line up with TRBD1. Germline-derived CDR1 and CDR2 are SEHNR and FQNEAQ (reference sequence). The CDR3 sequence is 16 residues long. V was clipped by 7 bases and J by 6 bases; unmatched bases: 13. The CDR3 DNA follows: TGTGCCAGCACCGATACCGGGACAGGGTCCCCCAATGAGCAGTTCTTC. It is translated as CASTDTGTGSPNEQFF.

With regard to this clonotype: A far larger clone lies a single base away; this is likely a read error. The chain recombines TRBV18 with TRBJ2-1; 7 bases are shared with TRBD1. The V segment lost 2 bases and the J segment 10 bases; nucleotides outside the gene matches: 8. This CDR3 contains 14 residues. CDR1 KGHSH and CDR2 LQKENI come from the germline V gene. The CDR3 sequence: CASSPGTVAYEQFF. Written as DNA, the CDR3 is TGTGCCAGCTCACCAGGGACAGTCGCCTACGAGCAGTTCTTC.

V is TRBV27 and J is TRBJ1-4, with D possibly being TRBD1 (5 bases). The CDR3 is made up of 14 amino acids. V shed 6 bases and J shed 7 bases, with 15 bases lying between them. Germline loops: CDR1 MNHEY, CDR2 SMNVEV (reference sequence). The CDR3 sequence: CASSHYGGSEKLFF. Here the CDR3 DNA reads TGTGCCAGCAGCCACTACGGGGGGTCTGAAAAACTGTTTTTT. Full variable domain (missing parts from reference TRBV27 and TRBJ1-4): EAQVTQNPRYLITVTGKKLTVTCSQNMNHEYMSWYRQDPGLGLRQIYYSMNVEVTDKGDVPEGYKVSRKEKRNFPLILESPSPNQTSLYFCASSHYGGSEKLFFGSGTQLSVL.

This chain joins TRBV18 and TRBJ2-2; D is unresolved. This CDR3 comprises 14 residues. With 2 bases removed from V and 4 bases from J, the gap between germline ends came to 8 bases. CDR1 and CDR2 from the germline V gene are KGHSH and LQKENI. This CDR3 reads CASSPDLGTGELFF. CDR3 nucleotide sequence: TGTGCCAGCTCACCAGATTTAGGCACCGGGGAGCTGTTTTTT.

This clonotype was found a few times. The rearrangement uses TRBV24-1 and TRBJ2-3; 10 bases align to TRBD1. The V and J ends lost 4 bases and 4 bases, in that order; junction bases with no gene match: 7. Germline V gene lookup returns CDR1 KGHDR and CDR2 SFDVKD. This CDR3 comprises 16 residues. The DNA for the CDR3 is TGTGCCACCAGTGACCCAGAGACAGGGGGCCCAGATACGCAGTATTTT. It encodes CATSDPETGGPDTQYF.

V gene TRBV7-9 combines with J gene TRBJ2-5; TRBD1 agrees at 11 bases. V gave up 0 bases and J gave up 5 bases; unmatched junction bases: 8. The CDR3 runs to 17 residues. Germline V gene sequence: CDR1 SEHNR, CDR2 FQNEAQ (reference sequence). The CDR3 DNA reads as TGTGCCAGCAGCTTAGCATCCGGGACAGGGGGGTTGGAGACCCAGTACTTC. Its protein is CASSLASGTGGLETQYF.

The chain couples TRBV7-8 to TRBJ1-2; a possible D gene is TRBD1 (6 bases). The CDR3 is 19 residues long. V was pared by 1 base and J by 7 bases, with 28 bases between. CDR1 is SGHVS and CDR2 is FQNEAQ in the germline V gene. CDR3 DNA: TGTGCCAGCAGCTTAGAGGCCCTAGGGGCAGGGGCACCCCACGGTGGCTACACCTTC. It translates to CASSLEALGAGAPHGGYTF.

The chain uses TRBV5-8 and TRBJ1-6, with 9 bases identical to TRBD1. Trimming at V came to 4 bases and at J to 11 bases, leaving 10 bases not matched to a gene. Germline values: CDR1 SGHTS, CDR2 YDEGEE. There are 15 residues in the CDR3. CDR3 sequence reads: CASSERDRETAPLHF. The DNA of the CDR3 is TGTGCCAGCAGCGAGCGGGACAGGGAGACCGCACCCCTCCACTTT.

At least ten counts were recorded for this clonotype. The chain uses TRBV12-3 or TRBV12-4 and TRBJ2-7, with 9 bases matching TRBD1. The V and J ends lost 7 bases and 2 bases, in that order; junction bases with no gene match: 6. The CDR3 has 14 residues. Here the CDR3 DNA reads TGTGCCAGCACCTCGACAGGGGGTACCTACGAGCAGTACTTC. Protein: CASTSTGGTYEQYF.

This chain links TRBV2 with TRBJ1-5; D is uncertain. The germline CDR1 and CDR2 sequences are SNHLY and FYNNEI. Trimming removed 1 base from V and 0 bases from J, with 7 bases in between. There are 15 residues in the CDR3. The CDR3 bases are TGTGCCAGCAGTGAAGGTCGTATTAGCAATCAGCCCCAGCATTTT. This translates into CASSEGRISNQPQHF.

This clonotype was seen many times. The chain recombines TRBV7-3 with TRBJ2-3; D might be TRBD1 (6 bases). The CDR3 loop spans 15 amino acids. The germline gives CDR1 SGHTA, CDR2 FQGTGA. Trimming took off 5 bases at V and 2 bases at J, with 14 bases between the two ends. In DNA, the CDR3 is TGTGCCAGCAGCGTCACCGGGACAAACACAGATACGCAGTATTTT. It specifies CASSVTGTNTDTQYF.

This clonotype was counted between two and nine times. The chain uses TRBV20-1 and TRBJ1-1; D ambiguous. The CDR3 is 17 amino acids. Deletions cut 1 base from V and 5 bases from J, with 23 bases between. The germline gives CDR1 DFQATT, CDR2 SNEGSKA (reference sequence). For the CDR3, the DNA is TGCAGTGCTAGAGTTGAGTTTAGAAGGAGGCTTTGGACTGAAGCTTTCTTT. It codes for CSARVEFRRRLWTEAFF.

In this sample, this clonotype turned up a few times. The chain carries TRBV19 and TRBJ1-1, with D possibly matching TRBD1 (5 bases). CDR3 length: 13 residues. Germline V gives CDR1 LNHDA, CDR2 SQIVND (reference sequence). Trimming pared 2 bases from V and 1 base from J, leaving 5 bases between. The CDR3 DNA reads TGTGCCAGTAGTATAAGGGGGAACACTGAAGCTTTCTTT. This translates into CASSIRGNTEAFF.

The rearrangement uses TRBV10-3 and TRBJ2-7, with 12 bases that match TRBD1. This CDR3 is 16 amino acids long. The germline CDR1 and CDR2 sequences are ENHRY and SYGVKD. V lost 4 bases to trimming and J lost 7 bases; unmatched junction nucleotides: 11. The CDR3, as DNA: TGTGCCATCAGTGGGGCCCCCGGGACAGGGGGCGATGAGCAGTACTTC. The encoded protein is CAISGAPGTGGDEQYF.

The V and J genes are TRBV11-1 and TRBJ2-3; a possible D gene is TRBD2 (7 bases). V lost 5 bases to trimming and J lost 1 base, with 13 bases between them. This CDR3 is built from 15 residues. CDR1 is SGHAT and CDR2 is FQDESV in the germline V gene (reference sequence). DNA for the CDR3: TGTGCCAGCAGCGGTACAGGGAGGGGCACAGATACGCAGTATTTT. Its translation: CASSGTGRGTDTQYF.

Many counts were recorded for this clonotype. The chain is built from TRBV12-3 or TRBV12-4 and TRBJ1-5; TRBD1 is a possible D gene (5 bases). Trimming took off 3 bases at V and 4 bases at J, with 16 bases between the two ends. The CDR3 has 16 residues. The DNA of the CDR3 is TGTGCCAGCAGTTTTAGTCGGCAGGGCGTAAATCAGCCCCAGCATTTT. Amino acid sequence: CASSFSRQGVNQPQHF.

In this sample, this clonotype turned up many times. The chain employs TRBV29-1 and TRBJ2-7; D is perhaps TRBD1 (6 bases). Germline values: CDR1 SQVTM, CDR2 ANQGSEA. V was trimmed by 2 bases and J by 2 bases, leaving 16 bases between them. This CDR3 has 15 amino acids. CDR3 nucleotide sequence: TGCAGCGTTGAAACGCCCGGGACACAGACCTACGAGCAGTACTTC. It specifies CSVETPGTQTYEQYF.

This clonotype was seen many times. The V and J genes are TRBV18 and TRBJ2-1, with 10 bases fitting TRBD2. V lost 2 bases, J lost 4 bases, and 2 bases stayed unmatched. Germline CDR1 and CDR2: KGHSH and LQKENI. The CDR3 is 15 amino acids. DNA of the CDR3: TGTGCCAGCTCACCAGGGACTAGCGTTTACAATGAGCAGTTCTTC. Translation: CASSPGTSVYNEQFF.

This clonotype was counted at least ten times. V is TRBV7-3 and J is TRBJ2-1; D unclear. CDR3 length equals 13 residues. Germline lookup yields CDR1 SGHTA and CDR2 FQGTGA. The V end lost 1 base, the J end lost 10 bases, and 11 bases lay between the germline ends. The CDR3 DNA sequence: TGTGCCAGCAGCTTAATTCCGTTAGGCGAGCAGTTCTTC. Translated, it gives CASSLIPLGEQFF.